Below, 28 T cell receptor beta chains from the same sample are listed, as sequenced in a study of blood T cell repertoires in COVID-19. Sequenced by immunoSEQ multiplex PCR; TCRdb stores in-frame clones only, minus some. Counted here are about 150,000 clones, about 90% occurring once; the ten biggest clones make up approximately 2.4%. Sequencing was carried out using peripheral blood. The origin of the receptors is a human donor in a cohort sampled during active COVID-19.

The chain recombines TRBV19 with TRBJ1-1, with 7 nucleotides matching TRBD1. Germline lookup yields CDR1 LNHDA and CDR2 SQIVND (reference sequence). Losses at the gene ends were 1 base for V and 1 base for J; bases not matched to a gene: 12. This CDR3 spans 18 amino acids. The CDR3 DNA reads TGTGCCAGTAGTATAGGACAGGGAACATTTGGTGAGAACACTGAAGCTTTCTTT. This gives the protein CASSIGQGTFGENTEAFF.

This chain uses TRBV7-9 with TRBJ1-5; the match to TRBD1 covers 7 bases. With V trimmed by 0 bases and J by 0 bases, 2 bases remained unmatched. This CDR3 contains 16 residues. Germline CDR1 and CDR2: SEHNR and FQNEAQ (reference sequence). CDR3 loop: CASSLARGNSNQPQHF. The CDR3 DNA follows: TGTGCCAGCAGCTTAGCCAGGGGGAATAGCAATCAGCCCCAGCATTTT.

The genes are TRBV7-3 and TRBJ2-5; perhaps TRBD1 as D (6 bases). Between the trimmed V and J ends, which lost 5 bases and 2 bases, there was a span of 15 bases. CDR3 size: 15 residues. Germline assignment: CDR1 SGHTA and CDR2 FQGTGA. CDR3 sequence (DNA): TGTGCCAGCAGCCCACAGCCAGGGGTTCAAGAGACCCAGTACTTC. It is translated as CASSPQPGVQETQYF.

The chain links TRBV11-2 to TRBJ1-3; D gene uncertain. Germline V gene data show CDR1 as SGHAT and CDR2 as FQNNGV. CDR3 length: 16 amino acids. Trimming cost V 2 bases and J 2 bases, with 13 bases left between them. CDR3 sequence (DNA): TGTGCCAGCAGCTTATTAAGAGGGAAAGCTGGAAACACCATATATTTT. Its protein product is CASSLLRGKAGNTIYF.

The V gene is TRBV13, the J gene TRBJ2-1; 10 bases agree with TRBD2. This CDR3 contains 17 residues. Germline-derived CDR1 and CDR2 are PRHDT and FYEKMQ (reference sequence). V was clipped by 5 bases and J by 0 bases; unmatched bases: 7. The CDR3 here is CASSGLAASSSYNEQFF. CDR3 DNA sequence: TGTGCCAGCAGCGGACTAGCGGCTTCTAGCTCCTACAATGAGCAGTTCTTC.

The chain has TRBV11-3 and TRBJ2-1; D remains ambiguous. Looked up from germline, CDR1 is SGHNT and CDR2 is YENEEA. The CDR3 runs 16 residues. V was pared by 0 bases and J by 5 bases, with 14 bases between. The chain's CDR3 is CASSLDPTSTHNEQFF. The CDR3 bases are TGTGCCAGCAGCTTAGACCCAACCTCTACCCACAATGAGCAGTTCTTC.

This clone was counted once. V gene TRBV28 combines with J gene TRBJ1-4; 7 nucleotides line up with TRBD1. V was pared by 0 bases and J by 7 bases, with 11 bases of the junction left unmatched. The V gene's germline CDR1 is MDHEN and CDR2 SYDVKM. The length of the CDR3 is 17 residues. The CDR3 loop is CASSLWAGGKGGEKLFF. CDR3 sequence (DNA): TGTGCCAGCAGTTTATGGGCAGGGGGGAAGGGGGGTGAAAAACTGTTTTTT.

This sequence joins TRBV2 and TRBJ1-1, with 8 bases that match TRBD1. Germline assignment: CDR1 SNHLY and CDR2 FYNNEI. V shed 5 bases and J 3 bases; nucleotides not matched to a gene: 11. CDR3 length: 16 residues. The CDR3 nucleotides are TGTGCCAGCAGTCCGGGACAGGCACGGTGGGACACTGAAGCTTTCTTT. Its translation: CASSPGQARWDTEAFF.

This chain joins TRBV5-1 and TRBJ1-2; D perhaps matches TRBD1 (5 bases). CDR3 length: 12 amino acids. Trimming pared 5 bases from V and 2 bases from J, leaving 7 bases between. Germline V gene data show CDR1 as SGHRS and CDR2 as YFSETQ. The CDR3 DNA follows: TGCGCCAGCAGACAGGACAACTATGGCTACACCTTC. Its protein is CASRQDNYGYTF.

The rearrangement links TRBV6-6 to TRBJ2-6; D is perhaps TRBD1 (5 bases). This CDR3 contains 16 residues. CDR1 and CDR2 from the germline V gene are MNHNY and SVGAGI (reference sequence). The V gene lost 4 bases and the J gene lost 2 bases, with 12 bases spanning the gap. CDR3 protein: CASSSVGRAGANVLTF. DNA of the CDR3: TGTGCCAGCAGTTCAGTGGGCAGGGCTGGGGCCAACGTCCTGACTTTC.

Written as DNA, the CDR3 is TGTGCCAGCAGGACAGGCCTAGGGTTCGAGCAGTACTTC. As protein: CASRTGLGFEQYF. This chain uses TRBV27 with TRBJ2-7; D possibly corresponds to TRBD1 (6 bases). From germline, CDR1 is MNHEY and CDR2 SMNVEV (reference sequence). Trimming removed 6 bases at V and 6 bases at J, with 15 bases between. The CDR3 runs 13 residues.

A word on this clone: At one of its ends the junction is not consistent with the germline gene, which may arise from a read error. This rearrangement joins TRBV25-1 to TRBJ2-1, with TRBD2 identical over 7 bases. The CDR3 contains 14 residues. The V gene's germline CDR1 is MGHDK and CDR2 SYGVNS. CDR3 sequence reads: CASSESWDYDEQFF. CDR3 sequence (DNA): TGTGCCAGCAGTGAATCGTGGGACTACGATGAGCAGTTCTTC.

The chain is built from TRBV10-3 and TRBJ2-3; 8 bases align to TRBD2. Germline V lookup: CDR1 ENHRY, CDR2 SYGVKD. The V segment lost 3 bases and the J segment 1 base; nucleotides outside the gene matches: 6. This CDR3 is 16 amino acids long. CDR3 amino acids: CAISDSAGARTDTQYF. The DNA of the CDR3 is TGTGCCATCAGTGATTCAGCGGGGGCCCGCACAGATACGCAGTATTTT.

The DNA of the CDR3 is TGTGCCAGCAGCTTAGTTGGCTGGGACAGGGAAGTAAATGAGCAGTTCTTC. It specifies CASSLVGWDREVNEQFF. J is TRBJ2-1 and V is TRBV7-2; 9 bases fit TRBD1. The germline gives CDR1 SGHTA, CDR2 FQGNSA. The CDR3 extends over 17 amino acids. V trimming: 1 base; J trimming: 7 bases; junction bases outside the gene matches: 11. Full variable domain (remainder filled in from reference TRBV7-2 and TRBJ2-1): GAGVSQSPSNKVTEKGKDVELRCDPISGHTALYWYRQSLGQGLEFLIYFQGNSAPDKSGLPSDRFSAERTGGSVSTLTIQRTQQEDSAVYLCASSLVGWDREVNEQFFGPGTRLTVL.

The chain recombines TRBV9 with TRBJ2-3; TRBD2 matches 7 bases. The J segment lost 2 bases and the V segment lost 0 bases, leaving 6 bases of the junction unmatched. The CDR3 is 16 residues long. Germline-derived CDR1 and CDR2 are SGDLS and YYNGEE. DNA of the CDR3: TGTGCCAGCAGCGTAGGGTCTAGCGGTAACACAGATACGCAGTATTTT. Translated, it gives CASSVGSSGNTDTQYF.

The rearrangement links TRBV30 to TRBJ1-4, with D hard to call. Per germline, CDR1 GTSNPN and CDR2 SVGIG (reference sequence). V was trimmed by 3 bases and J by 0 bases, leaving 8 bases between them. The CDR3 runs 14 residues. CDR3: CAWSMLATNEKLFF. DNA for the CDR3: TGTGCCTGGAGCATGTTAGCAACTAATGAAAAACTGTTTTTT.

The chain employs TRBV28 and TRBJ1-5, with 7 bases lining up with TRBD1. Germline V gene lookup returns CDR1 MDHEN and CDR2 SYDVKM. Germline trimming cut 6 bases from V and 7 bases from J; bases unmatched to any gene: 9. The CDR3 sequence is 14 residues long. CDR3 residues: CASRPRQGVQPQHF. The CDR3 DNA is TGTGCCAGCAGGCCGAGACAGGGTGTCCAGCCCCAGCATTTT.

The genes are TRBV3-1 (or the pseudogene TRBV3-2) and TRBJ2-1; 7 nucleotides agree with TRBD1. The trim removed 4 bases at V and 5 bases at J, leaving 8 bases unmatched. The CDR3 loop spans 15 amino acids. Germline lookup yields CDR1 LGHDT and CDR2 YNNKEL (reference sequence). CDR3 DNA sequence: TGTGCCAGCAGCCCAACGGGACAGACGAACAATGAGCAGTTCTTC. The encoded protein is CASSPTGQTNNEQFF.

The genes are TRBV18 and TRBJ1-2; 12 bases are a match to TRBD1. With V trimmed by 3 bases and J by 3 bases, 2 bases remained unmatched. The germline CDR1 and CDR2 sequences are KGHSH and LQKENI. There are 15 residues in the CDR3. This CDR3 reads CASSPGTGGDYGYTF. In DNA form, the CDR3 reads TGTGCCAGCTCACCTGGGACAGGGGGCGACTATGGCTACACCTTC.

This clone was found once. The chain uses TRBV29-1 and TRBJ1-1; 8 bases match TRBD1. Per germline, CDR1 SQVTM and CDR2 ANQGSEA. The V gene end was trimmed by 6 bases and the J gene end by 4 bases; junction bases not matched to a gene: 10. This CDR3 is built from 14 residues. Here the CDR3 reads CSVERTGSATEAFF. The CDR3 DNA reads TGCAGCGTGGAGAGGACAGGGTCGGCCACTGAAGCTTTCTTT.

This clone occurred a few times. The rearrangement links TRBV6-5 to TRBJ1-6, with 7 bases fitting TRBD1. Unmatched junction bases numbered 6, after V lost 0 bases and J lost 7 bases. The CDR3 has 16 amino acids. Germline CDR1 MNHEY, CDR2 SVGAGI. In nucleotides, the CDR3 is TGTGCCAGCAGTTACTCGGCGGGACAGCCAAATTCACCCCTCCACTTT. Encoded protein: CASSYSAGQPNSPLHF.

DNA of the CDR3: TGTGCCAGCAGCTTCTCCGGGACTGGCAGCTCCTACAATGAGCAGTTCTTC. This gives the protein CASSFSGTGSSYNEQFF. The chain carries TRBV7-2 and TRBJ2-1, with a tentative D call TRBD2 (6 bases). The CDR3 has 17 amino acids. Germline V gene lookup returns CDR1 SGHTA and CDR2 FQGNSA. V was cut by 3 bases and J by 0 bases, with 15 bases left in between.

The genes are TRBV10-3 and TRBJ2-7; D might be TRBD2 (5 bases). The CDR3 has 15 amino acids. Germline V CDR1 and CDR2: ENHRY, SYGVKD. Trimming removed 10 bases from V and 0 bases from J, with 19 bases in between. The CDR3 spells CATKGTDGISYEQYF. DNA for the CDR3: TGTGCCACCAAGGGTACTGACGGGATCTCCTACGAGCAGTACTTC.

The V gene is TRBV27, the J gene TRBJ1-1, with D possibly TRBD1 on 6 matching bases. Per germline, CDR1 MNHEY and CDR2 SMNVEV (reference sequence). Trimming shortened V by 4 bases and J by 3 bases, and 21 bases separated the two germline ends. The CDR3 is made up of 17 amino acids. CDR3 amino acids: CASSSYHQGLRDTEAFF. CDR3 coding DNA: TGTGCCAGCAGTTCCTACCATCAGGGGTTACGAGACACTGAAGCTTTCTTT.

J is TRBJ2-7 and V is TRBV11-1; TRBD2 matches 9 bases. CDR1 is SGHAT, CDR2 FQDESV, per germline (reference sequence). Losses at the gene ends were 3 bases for V and 3 bases for J; bases not matched to a gene: 6. This CDR3 is built from 15 residues. CDR3 in amino acids: CASSLAGGQFYEQYF. The CDR3 DNA reads as TGTGCCAGCAGCTTGGCGGGAGGGCAATTCTACGAGCAGTACTTC. The complete variable domain, with remaining parts taken from reference TRBV11-1 and TRBJ2-7, reads EAEVAQSPRYKITEKSQAVAFWCDPISGHATLYWYRQILGQGPELLVQFQDESVVDDSQLPKDRFSAERLKGVDSTLKIQPAELGDSAMYLCASSLAGGQFYEQYFGPGTRLTVT.

This clone was observed a single time. V and J are TRBV30 and TRBJ2-1; unclear D gene. The germline V gene has CDR1 GTSNPN and CDR2 SVGIG (reference sequence). The CDR3 is 12 residues long. V lost 2 bases to trimming and J lost 5 bases, with 7 bases between them. CDR3 in DNA: TGTGCCTGGAGTCCCCCTCACAATGAGCAGTTCTTC. It specifies CAWSPPHNEQFF. The complete variable domain, with remaining parts taken from reference TRBV30 and TRBJ2-1, reads SQTIHQWPATLVQPVGSPLSLECTVEGTSNPNLYWYRQAAGRGLQLLFYSVGIGQISSEVPQNLSASRPQDRQFILSSKKLLLSDSGFYLCAWSPPHNEQFFGPGTRLTVL.

The rearrangement uses TRBV4-3 and TRBJ1-1, with D possibly TRBD1 on 6 matching bases. Trimming left V 0 bases short and J 4 bases short, with 12 bases between. This CDR3 contains 15 residues. The germline V gene encodes CDR1 LGHNA and CDR2 YSLEER. The CDR3 spells CASSQETGLGTEAFF. The DNA of the CDR3 is TGCGCCAGCAGCCAAGAAACAGGGTTGGGCACTGAAGCTTTCTTT.

The chain has TRBV6-5 and TRBJ2-3; possibly TRBD2 for D (6 bases). The CDR3 length is 15 residues. Trimming shortened V by 6 bases and J by 2 bases, and 15 bases separated the two germline ends. Germline V gene sequence: CDR1 MNHEY, CDR2 SVGAGI. The CDR3 bases are TGTGCCAGCAGCCTTACTAGCTTTTCCACAGATACGCAGTATTTT. Protein product: CASSLTSFSTDTQYF.